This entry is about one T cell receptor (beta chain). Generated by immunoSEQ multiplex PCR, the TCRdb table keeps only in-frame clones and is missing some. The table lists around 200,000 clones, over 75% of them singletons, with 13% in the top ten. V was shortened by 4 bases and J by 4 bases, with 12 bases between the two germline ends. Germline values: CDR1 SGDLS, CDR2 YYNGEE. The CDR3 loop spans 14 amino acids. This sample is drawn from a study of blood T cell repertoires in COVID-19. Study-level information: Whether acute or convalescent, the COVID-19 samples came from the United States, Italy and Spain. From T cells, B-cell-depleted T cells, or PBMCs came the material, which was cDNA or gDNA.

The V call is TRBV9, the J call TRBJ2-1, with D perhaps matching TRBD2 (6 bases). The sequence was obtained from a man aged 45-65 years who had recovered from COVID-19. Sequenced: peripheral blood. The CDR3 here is CASSRDSGYNEQFF. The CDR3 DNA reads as TGTGCCAGCAGCCGGGACTCGGGATACAATGAGCAGTTCTTC.